The clone carrying this T cell receptor (beta chain) has at least ten counts. The antigen is undetermined. The source of the sample is a study of T-cell reconstitution after alpha-beta-depleted transplantation in children. Whole-study findings and limits: Alpha-beta T cells about two months after transplant reportedly derived from several hundred expanded graft clones. Most T-cell counts and diversity one year after the transplant came from T cells that were newly produced. Surviving recipient T cells and thymic progenitors underlay high day-60 TCRbeta diversity in some patients.

The CDR3 is 14 amino acids. V was clipped by 1 base and J by 6 bases, with 13 bases between them. CDR1 DFQATT and CDR2 SNEGSKA come from the germline V gene (reference sequence). Unique molecular identifiers were used to barcode this TCRbeta library. TCRdb independently ran MiXCR on the PCR reads; one entry per CDR3 protein. The repertoire includes fewer than 150,000 distinct CDR3 sequences, more than 9.5% of them detected once, and approximately 25% sits in the top ten. The chain uses TRBV20-1 and TRBJ2-4; TRBD2 might be the D (5 bases). This clonotype was sampled from a girl in the first two years of life who had a stem cell transplant for combined immunodeficiency, so the T cells may come from the graft donor. The sample here was PBMCs, mostly from graft donor cells, taken 180 days after TCRalphabeta/CD19-depleted stem cell transplant. The CDR3 DNA follows: TGCAGTGCTAGAGTGCAGTTCGGGATAAACATTCAGTACTTC. Translation: CSARVQFGINIQYF.